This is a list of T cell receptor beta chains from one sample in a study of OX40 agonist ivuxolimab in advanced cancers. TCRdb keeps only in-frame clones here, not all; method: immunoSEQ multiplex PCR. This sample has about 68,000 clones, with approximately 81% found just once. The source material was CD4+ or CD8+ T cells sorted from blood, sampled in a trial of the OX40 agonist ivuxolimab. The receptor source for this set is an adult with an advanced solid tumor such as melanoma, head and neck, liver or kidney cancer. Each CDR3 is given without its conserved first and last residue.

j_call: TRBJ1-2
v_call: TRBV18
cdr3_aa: ASSPPVLNYGYT

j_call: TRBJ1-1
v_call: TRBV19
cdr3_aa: ASSTWTVTEAF

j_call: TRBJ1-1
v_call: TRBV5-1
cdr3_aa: ASSRTGVNTEAF

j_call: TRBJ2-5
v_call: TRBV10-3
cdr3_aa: AISASSDETQY

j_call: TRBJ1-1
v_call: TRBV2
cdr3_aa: AIQGSTEAF

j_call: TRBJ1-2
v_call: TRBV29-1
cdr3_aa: SVGSPGGMGLNYGYT

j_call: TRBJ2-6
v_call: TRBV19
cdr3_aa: ASSISRSGANVLT

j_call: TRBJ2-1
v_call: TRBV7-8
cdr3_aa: ASSLGQSNEQF

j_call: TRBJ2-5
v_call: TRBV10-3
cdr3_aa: ATASGGAETQY

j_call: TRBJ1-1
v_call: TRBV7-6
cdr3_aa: ASSLSFHTEAF

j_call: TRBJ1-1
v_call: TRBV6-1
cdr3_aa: ASRRGLQTNTEAF

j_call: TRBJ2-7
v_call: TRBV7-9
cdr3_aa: ASSSTGYEQY

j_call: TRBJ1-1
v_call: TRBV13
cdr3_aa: ASSLGPGTPKAF

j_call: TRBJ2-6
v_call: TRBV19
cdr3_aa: ASSTGVGLGANVLT

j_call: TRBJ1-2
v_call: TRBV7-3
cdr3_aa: ASSAQKQERVYGYT

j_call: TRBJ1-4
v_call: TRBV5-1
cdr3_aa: ASSSLLGGGYEKLF

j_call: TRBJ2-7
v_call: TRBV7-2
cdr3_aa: ASSLAYNTYEQY

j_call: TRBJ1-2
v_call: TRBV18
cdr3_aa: ASSGNGYT

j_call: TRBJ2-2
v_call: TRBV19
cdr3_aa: ASSPREGQNTGELF

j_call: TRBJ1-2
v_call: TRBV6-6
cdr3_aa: ASSYLGEGGYT

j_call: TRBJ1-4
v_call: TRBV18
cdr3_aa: ASSLEGQNEKLF

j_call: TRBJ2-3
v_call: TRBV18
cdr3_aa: ASQAGSPSTDTQY

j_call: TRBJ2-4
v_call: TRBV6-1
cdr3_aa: ASRDRASRNIQY

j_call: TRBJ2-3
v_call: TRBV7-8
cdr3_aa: ASSDSGTSGVLLSTDTQY

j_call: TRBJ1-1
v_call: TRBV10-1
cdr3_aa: ARSRVGPQLNTEAF

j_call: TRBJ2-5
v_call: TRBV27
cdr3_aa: ASSLSLLGATETQY

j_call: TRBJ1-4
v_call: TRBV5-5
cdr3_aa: ASSTSYYSNEKLF

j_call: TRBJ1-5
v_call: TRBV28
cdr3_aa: ASQFTGTGGSYSNQPQH

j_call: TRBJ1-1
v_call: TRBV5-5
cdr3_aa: ASSALTGGNTEAF

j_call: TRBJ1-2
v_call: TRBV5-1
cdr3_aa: ASSLMGGAGGYT

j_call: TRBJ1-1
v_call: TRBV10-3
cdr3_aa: ALRGYGHTEAF

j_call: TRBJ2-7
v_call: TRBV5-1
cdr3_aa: ASSLVPGGSYEQY